These 23 T cell receptor beta chains came from one sample sequenced in a study of blood T cell repertoires in COVID-19. Profiled with immunoSEQ multiplex PCR; TCRdb holds only in-frame clones, not every one. The sample includes about 200,000 clones, 80% to 85% of them seen just once. The sequenced material came from PBMCs or T cells enriched from blood (not recorded which). The receptor set was obtained from a man aged 40-50 years who had recovered from COVID-19.

CDR3 in amino acids: CASSPPQESSYNEQFF. The CDR3 region has the DNA TGTGCCAGCTCACCACCACAGGAAAGCTCCTACAATGAGCAGTTCTTC. J is TRBJ2-1 and V is TRBV18; D may be TRBD1 (5 bases). The germline V gene encodes CDR1 KGHSH and CDR2 LQKENI. The CDR3 runs 16 residues. Trimming took 0 bases from V and 0 from J, leaving 9 bases between them.

The chain combines TRBV28 with TRBJ2-3; D call uncertain. This CDR3 has 14 residues. In germline, CDR1 is MDHEN, CDR2 SYDVKM. V lost 3 bases to trimming and J lost 9 bases, with 16 bases between them. The CDR3 protein is CASSFSRPQMTQYF. The CDR3 DNA follows: TGTGCCAGCAGTTTTTCCAGGCCCCAAATGACGCAGTATTTT. Full variable domain (rest looked up from reference TRBV28 and TRBJ2-3): DVKVTQSSRYLVKRTGEKVFLECVQDMDHENMFWYRQDPGLGLRLIYFSYDVKMKEKGDIPEGYSVSREKKERFSLILESASTNQTSMYLCASSFSRPQMTQYFGPGTRLTVL.

CDR3 sequence (DNA): TGTGCCAGCAGCCAACAAGGACAGGGTGCCTACGAGCAGTACTTC. It is translated as CASSQQGQGAYEQYF. J is TRBJ2-7 and V is TRBV4-2; 8 nucleotides match TRBD1. The CDR3 is 15 residues long. CDR1 is LGHNA and CDR2 is YNFKEQ in the germline V gene. The V segment lost 2 bases and the J segment 2 bases; nucleotides outside the gene matches: 5.

The chain carries TRBV2 and TRBJ2-5, with TRBD1 matching 11 bases. Germline V CDR1 and CDR2: SNHLY, FYNNEI. The CDR3 contains 14 residues. V was clipped by 6 bases and J by 6 bases; unmatched bases: 6. In DNA, the CDR3 is TGTGCCAGCAGCTGGACAGGGGGCTCGAAGACCCAGTACTTC. It translates to CASSWTGGSKTQYF.

This clone was seen only once. This chain connects TRBV30 to TRBJ1-5; D uncertain. CDR3 size: 13 residues. Trimming stripped 3 bases from V and 7 bases from J, with 13 bases between. Per germline, CDR1 GTSNPN and CDR2 SVGIG (reference sequence). The CDR3 protein is CAWSVEGGQPQHF. DNA for the CDR3: TGTGCCTGGAGCGTGGAGGGCGGGCAGCCCCAGCATTTT.

V is TRBV9 and J is TRBJ2-1, with D maybe TRBD2 (5 bases). Germline V lookup: CDR1 SGDLS, CDR2 YYNGEE. The CDR3 runs to 16 residues. V was shortened by 0 bases and J by 8 bases, with 18 bases between the two germline ends. The CDR3 DNA sequence: TGTGCCAGCAGCGTAGTTGAGAGTATAGCGCCGGATGAGCAGTTCTTC. Its protein is CASSVVESIAPDEQFF.

This clone was recorded only once. The gene calls are TRBV20-1 and TRBJ1-2; possibly TRBD1 for D (6 bases). The CDR3 consists of 13 residues. The germline V and J ends were trimmed by 3 bases and 4 bases, with 12 bases remaining between them. Germline CDR1 reads DFQATT; CDR2 reads SNEGSKA (reference sequence). The CDR3 sequence: CSASEGGIYGYTF. In DNA, the CDR3 is TGCAGTGCTAGTGAAGGGGGAATCTATGGCTACACCTTC.

The chain recombines TRBV19 with TRBJ2-3, with D possibly being TRBD2 (6 bases). This CDR3 has 15 residues. Germline V lookup: CDR1 LNHDA, CDR2 SQIVND (reference sequence). The ends were cut back, 6 bases at V and 0 bases at J, with 13 bases in the middle. CDR3 nucleotide sequence: TGTGCCAGTAGGGAACGGGGGTCTAGCACAGATACGCAGTATTTT. As protein: CASRERGSSTDTQYF.

The rearrangement links TRBV12-3 or TRBV12-4 to TRBJ1-1; 7 nucleotides line up with TRBD1. CDR3 size: 13 residues. V dropped 4 bases and J dropped 9; count of bases not matched to a gene: 8. The CDR3: CASSSGTAAKAFF. CDR3 nucleotides: TGTGCCAGCAGTTCCGGGACAGCGGCGAAAGCTTTCTTT.

The chain couples TRBV6-1 to TRBJ2-2; 8 bases are a match to TRBD1. With V trimmed by 2 bases and J by 5 bases, 4 bases remained unmatched. Germline V gene lookup returns CDR1 MNHNS and CDR2 SASEGT. This CDR3 contains 15 residues. The CDR3 protein is CASSETGGRTGELFF. The CDR3 bases are TGTGCCAGCAGTGAAACAGGGGGACGGACCGGGGAGCTGTTTTTT.

V usage is TRBV12-3 or TRBV12-4 and J usage is TRBJ1-2; D is perhaps TRBD1 (6 bases). V dropped 2 bases and J dropped 4 bases, with 8 bases sitting between them. The CDR3 has 13 residues. The CDR3 protein is CASSLTGRYGYTF. DNA for the CDR3: TGTGCCAGCAGTTTAACAGGGCGCTATGGCTACACCTTC.

The gene calls are TRBV5-1 and TRBJ1-1; 8 bases match TRBD1. After removal of 2 bases from V and 5 bases from J, the junction contained 5 bases not matched to a gene. Per the germline V gene, CDR1 is SGHRS and CDR2 is YFSETQ. This CDR3 has 14 residues. The CDR3 DNA follows: TGCGCCAGCAGCTTCGGGACAGGTTTTACTGAAGCTTTCTTT. This codes for CASSFGTGFTEAFF.

The genes are TRBV5-4 and TRBJ2-2; 8 bases are shared with TRBD2. V was pared by 3 bases and J by 4 bases, with 8 bases of the junction left unmatched. Germline CDR1 and CDR2: SGHNT and YYREEE (reference sequence). The length of the CDR3 is 16 residues. As DNA, the CDR3 is TGTGCCAGCAGCTCGGCCGGGACTAGGTCCACCGGGGAGCTGTTTTTT. Amino acids: CASSSAGTRSTGELFF.

The chain uses TRBV18 and TRBJ2-3, with D unresolved. The CDR3 length is 13 residues. Between the trimmed V and J ends, which lost 6 bases and 2 bases, there was a span of 9 bases. Germline V gives CDR1 KGHSH, CDR2 LQKENI. The CDR3 bases are TGTGCCAGCTCCCCCAGAAACACAGATACGCAGTATTTT. Translation gives CASSPRNTDTQYF.

The rearrangement links TRBV3-1 (or the pseudogene TRBV3-2) to TRBJ1-5, with no clear D. CDR1 is LGHDT and CDR2 is YNNKEL in the germline V gene (reference sequence). The V end lost 0 bases, the J end lost 2 bases, and 5 bases lay between the germline ends. The CDR3 length is 14 residues. CDR3 region: CASSQDFGNQPQHF. CDR3 nucleotide sequence: TGTGCCAGCAGCCAAGATTTCGGCAATCAGCCCCAGCATTTT.

The chain joins TRBV4-1 to TRBJ1-2; 8 bases align to TRBD1. V was pared by 4 bases and J by 2 bases, with 6 bases of the junction left unmatched. This CDR3 has 15 residues. The V gene's germline CDR1 is MGHRA and CDR2 YSYEKL. DNA of the CDR3: TGCGCCAGCAGCCCCAACAGGGGGGGAAACTATGGCTACACCTTC. Its protein product is CASSPNRGGNYGYTF.

The count of this clone is one. This chain links TRBV29-1 with TRBJ1-1; 9 bases are a match to TRBD1. Germline CDR1 reads SQVTM; CDR2 reads ANQGSEA. CDR3 size: 14 residues. V was clipped by 6 bases and J by 0 bases; unmatched bases: 5. The CDR3 coding sequence is TGCAGCGTGGGGGGACAGGGAATGAACACTGAAGCTTTCTTT. This codes for CSVGGQGMNTEAFF.

This clone has a count of ten or more. The chain recombines TRBV10-3 with TRBJ2-1; maybe TRBD1 (5 bases). Between the trimmed V and J ends, which lost 7 bases and 0 bases, there was a span of 13 bases. Germline V lookup: CDR1 ENHRY, CDR2 SYGVKD. This CDR3 spans 15 amino acids. The CDR3 spells CAITEGVRSYNEQFF. Written as DNA, the CDR3 is TGTGCCATCACCGAAGGGGTACGCTCCTACAATGAGCAGTTCTTC.

J is TRBJ2-7 and V is TRBV14, with 7 bases aligning to TRBD1. Germline trimming cut 1 base from V and 4 bases from J; bases unmatched to any gene: 10. Per germline, CDR1 SGHDN and CDR2 FVKESK. The length of the CDR3 is 16 residues. The CDR3 sequence is CASSQVTGDPSYEQYF. CDR3 in DNA: TGTGCCAGCAGCCAAGTTACAGGGGACCCCTCGTACGAGCAGTACTTC.

CDR3 nucleotide sequence: TGTGCCAGCAGCCCGGGACAGGGGATCAACGAGCAGTACTTC. This encodes CASSPGQGINEQYF. The chain is built from TRBV7-9 and TRBJ2-7; 10 bases fit TRBD1. The junction had 6 bases not matched to a gene; V was cut back by 5 bases and J by 5 bases. Germline assignment: CDR1 SEHNR and CDR2 FQNEAQ (reference sequence). The CDR3 sequence is 14 residues long.

This clone appeared a single time. V usage is TRBV5-4 and J usage is TRBJ2-1; 7 nucleotides line up with TRBD1. The germline gives CDR1 SGHNT, CDR2 YYREEE (reference sequence). The CDR3 length is 14 residues. The V segment lost 4 bases and the J segment 4 bases; nucleotides outside the gene matches: 5. For the CDR3, the DNA is TGTGCCAGCAGCAAAGGACAGGAGTACAATGAGCAGTTCTTC. Amino acid sequence: CASSKGQEYNEQFF.

The chain combines TRBV11-2 with TRBJ1-1; D not resolved. Germline assignment: CDR1 SGHAT and CDR2 FQNNGV. V gave up 3 bases and J gave up 5 bases, with 13 bases separating them. This CDR3 spans 14 amino acids. CDR3 loop: CASSLSGRWTEAFF. CDR3 DNA sequence: TGTGCCAGCAGCTTGAGCGGTCGGTGGACTGAAGCTTTCTTT.

The J gene is TRBJ2-2, the V gene TRBV18; 7 positions agree with TRBD1. With V trimmed by 0 bases and J by 4 bases, 5 bases remained unmatched. Germline V gene lookup returns CDR1 KGHSH and CDR2 LQKENI. The CDR3 contains 16 residues. CDR3 region: CASSPPQGQSTGELFF. CDR3 nucleotide sequence: TGTGCCAGCTCACCACCACAGGGGCAAAGCACCGGGGAGCTGTTTTTT. The full variable domain, rest sourced from reference TRBV18 and TRBJ2-2, is NAGVMQNPRHLVRRRGQEARLRCSPMKGHSHVYWYRQLPEEGLKFMVYLQKENIIDESGMPKERFSAEFPKEGPSILRIQQVVRGDSAAYFCASSPPQGQSTGELFFGEGSRLTVL.